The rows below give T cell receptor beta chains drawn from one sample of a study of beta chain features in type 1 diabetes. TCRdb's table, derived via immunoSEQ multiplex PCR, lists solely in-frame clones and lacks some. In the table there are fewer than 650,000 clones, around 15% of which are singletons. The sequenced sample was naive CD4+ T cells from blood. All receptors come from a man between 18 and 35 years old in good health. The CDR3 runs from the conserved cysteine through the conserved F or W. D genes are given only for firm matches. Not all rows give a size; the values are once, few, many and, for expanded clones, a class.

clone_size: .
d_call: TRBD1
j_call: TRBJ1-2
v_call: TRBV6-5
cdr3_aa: CASSYSMGQPYGYTF
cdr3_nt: TGTGCCAGCAGTTACTCGATGGGACAGCCCTATGGCTACACCTTC

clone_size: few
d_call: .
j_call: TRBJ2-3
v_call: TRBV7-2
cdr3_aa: CASSFSADTQYF
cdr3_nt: TGTGCCAGCAGCTTCAGTGCAGATACGCAGTATTTT

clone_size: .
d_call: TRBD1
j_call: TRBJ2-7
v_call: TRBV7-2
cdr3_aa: CASSLRGQGKQYF
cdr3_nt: TGTGCCAGCAGCTTAAGGGGACAGGGGAAGCAGTACTTC

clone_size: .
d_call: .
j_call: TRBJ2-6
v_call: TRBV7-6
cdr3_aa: CASSSSAQGGPGANVLTF
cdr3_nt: TGTGCCAGCAGCTCTTCGGCTCAGGGCGGACCTGGGGCCAACGTCCTGACTTTC

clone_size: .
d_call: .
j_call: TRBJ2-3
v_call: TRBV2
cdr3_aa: CASSPGTPLTDTQYF
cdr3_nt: TGTGCCAGCAGCCCCGGGACCCCACTCACAGATACGCAGTATTTT

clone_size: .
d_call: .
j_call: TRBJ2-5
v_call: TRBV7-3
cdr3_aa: CASSLDIEETQYF
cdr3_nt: TGTGCCAGCAGCTTAGACATCGAGGAGACCCAGTACTTC

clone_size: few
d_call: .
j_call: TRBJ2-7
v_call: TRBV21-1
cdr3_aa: CASSKDVRGEADYEQYF
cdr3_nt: TGTGCCAGCAGCAAAGACGTGCGGGGTGAGGCTGACTACGAGCAGTACTTC

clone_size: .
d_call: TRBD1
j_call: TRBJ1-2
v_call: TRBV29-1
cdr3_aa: CSGIQGATYGYTF
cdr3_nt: TGCAGCGGGATCCAGGGGGCGACCTATGGCTACACCTTC

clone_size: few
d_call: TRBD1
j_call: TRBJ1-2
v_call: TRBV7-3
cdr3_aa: CASSQGQQTGYGYTF
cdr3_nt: TGTGCCAGCAGCCAGGGACAGCAAACTGGCTATGGCTACACCTTC

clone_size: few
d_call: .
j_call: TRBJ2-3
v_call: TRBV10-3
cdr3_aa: CAIKRPGSVSDTQYF
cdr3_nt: TGTGCCATCAAAAGGCCGGGGTCGGTCTCAGATACGCAGTATTTT

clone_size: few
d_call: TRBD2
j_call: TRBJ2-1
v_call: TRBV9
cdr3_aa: CASSVAGGSSYNEQFF
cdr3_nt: TGTGCCAGCAGCGTAGCGGGGGGGTCCTCCTACAATGAGCAGTTCTTC

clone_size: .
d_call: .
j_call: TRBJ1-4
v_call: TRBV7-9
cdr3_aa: CASTSVGRGITKLFF
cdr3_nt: TGTGCCAGCACCTCCGTGGGCAGAGGGATCACAAAACTGTTTTTT

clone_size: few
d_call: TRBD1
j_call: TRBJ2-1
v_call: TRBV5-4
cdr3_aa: CASSLPGQGNEQFF
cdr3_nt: TGTGCCAGCAGCTTACCGGGACAGGGGAATGAGCAGTTCTTC

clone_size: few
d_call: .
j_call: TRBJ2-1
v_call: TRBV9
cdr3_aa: CASSVNSGGPYNEQFF
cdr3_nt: TGTGCCAGCAGCGTAAACTCTGGCGGGCCGTACAATGAGCAGTTCTTC

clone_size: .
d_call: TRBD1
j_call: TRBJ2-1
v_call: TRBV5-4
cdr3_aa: CASSIGPGQFSYNEQFF
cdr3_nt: TGTGCCAGCAGCATAGGGCCGGGACAGTTCTCCTACAATGAGCAGTTCTTC

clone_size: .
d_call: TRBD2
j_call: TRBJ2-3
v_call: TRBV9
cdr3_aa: CASTWAGGSTDTQYF
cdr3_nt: TGTGCCAGCACGTGGGCGGGAGGAAGCACAGATACGCAGTATTTT

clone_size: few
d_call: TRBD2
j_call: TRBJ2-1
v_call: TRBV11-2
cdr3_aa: CASRYSGRGPNEQFF
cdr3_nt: TGTGCCAGCAGGTATAGCGGGAGAGGGCCCAATGAGCAGTTCTTC

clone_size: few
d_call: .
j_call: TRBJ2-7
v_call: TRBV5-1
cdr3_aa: CASSFLGYEQYF
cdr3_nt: TGCGCCAGCAGCTTCTTAGGTTACGAGCAGTACTTC

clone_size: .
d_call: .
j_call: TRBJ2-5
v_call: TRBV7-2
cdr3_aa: CASNDGLWETQYF
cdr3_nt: TGTGCCAGCAATGACGGCCTTTGGGAGACCCAGTACTTC

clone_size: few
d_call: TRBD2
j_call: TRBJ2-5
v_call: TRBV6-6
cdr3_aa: CASSYYGGEEAQYF
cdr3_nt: TGTGCCAGCAGTTACTACGGGGGGGAGGAGGCCCAGTACTTC

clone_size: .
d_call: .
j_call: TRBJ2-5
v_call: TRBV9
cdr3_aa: CASSVGRSQETQYF
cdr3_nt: TGTGCCAGCAGCGTAGGGCGCTCCCAAGAGACCCAGTACTTC

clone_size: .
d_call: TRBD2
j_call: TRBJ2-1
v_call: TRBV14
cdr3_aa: CASSHLLAGGQYNEQFF
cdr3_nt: TGTGCCAGCAGCCATCTCCTAGCGGGGGGGCAGTACAATGAGCAGTTCTTC

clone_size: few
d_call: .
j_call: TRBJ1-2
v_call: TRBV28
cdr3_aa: CASNWGSGGYGYTF
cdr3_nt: TGTGCCAGCAACTGGGGCTCGGGAGGCTATGGCTACACCTTC

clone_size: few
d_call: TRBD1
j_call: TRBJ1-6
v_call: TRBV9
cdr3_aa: CASSHRGSPLHF
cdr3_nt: TGTGCCAGCAGCCACAGGGGCTCACCCCTCCACTTT

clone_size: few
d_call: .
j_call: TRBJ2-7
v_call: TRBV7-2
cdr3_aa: CASSSRPEGSYEQYF
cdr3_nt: TGTGCCAGCAGCTCTCGACCCGAGGGCTCCTACGAGCAGTACTTC

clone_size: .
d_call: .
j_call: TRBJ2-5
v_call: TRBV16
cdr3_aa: CASSQHFQTYQETQYF
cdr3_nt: TGTGCCAGCAGCCAACATTTCCAGACCTACCAAGAGACCCAGTACTTC

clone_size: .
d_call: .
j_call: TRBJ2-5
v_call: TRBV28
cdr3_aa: CASSLGSMETQYF
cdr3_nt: TGTGCCAGCAGTTTAGGGAGTATGGAGACCCAGTACTTC

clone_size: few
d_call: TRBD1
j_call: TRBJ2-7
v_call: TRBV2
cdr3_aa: CASTVPRDRDKSPYEQYF
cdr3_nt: TGTGCCAGCACTGTCCCCCGGGACAGGGACAAATCGCCCTACGAGCAGTACTTC

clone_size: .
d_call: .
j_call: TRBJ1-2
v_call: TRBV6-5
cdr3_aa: CASSTSKNRFYGYTF
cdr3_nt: TGTGCCAGCAGTACCTCTAAAAATCGGTTCTATGGCTACACCTTC

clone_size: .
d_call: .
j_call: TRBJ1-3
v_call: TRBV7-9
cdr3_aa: CASSLGTRDGNTIYF
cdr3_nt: TGTGCCAGCAGCTTAGGGACAAGGGATGGAAACACCATATATTTT

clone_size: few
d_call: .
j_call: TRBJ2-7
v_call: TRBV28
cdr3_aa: CASSLGVYEQYF
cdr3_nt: TGTGCCAGCAGCCTCGGAGTTTACGAGCAGTACTTC

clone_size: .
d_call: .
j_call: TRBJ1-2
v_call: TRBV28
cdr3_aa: CASSHRLKGRNYGYTF
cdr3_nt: TGTGCCAGCAGCCATCGGTTGAAGGGGCGGAACTATGGCTACACCTTC

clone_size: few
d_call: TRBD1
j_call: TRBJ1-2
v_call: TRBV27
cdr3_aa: CASSPIDRGANYGYTF
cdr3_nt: TGTGCCAGCAGTCCGATTGACAGGGGAGCTAACTATGGCTACACCTTC

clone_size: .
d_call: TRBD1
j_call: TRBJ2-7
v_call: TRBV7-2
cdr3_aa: CASSRQGLNSYEQYF
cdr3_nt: TGTGCCAGCAGCCGACAGGGCTTAAACTCCTACGAGCAGTACTTC

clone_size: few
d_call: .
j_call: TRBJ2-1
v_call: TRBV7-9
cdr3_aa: CASSLLQGSLSEQFF
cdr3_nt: TGTGCCAGCAGCTTACTCCAGGGTTCTTTAAGTGAGCAGTTCTTC

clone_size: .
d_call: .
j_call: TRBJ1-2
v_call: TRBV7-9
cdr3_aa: CASSAGPGTRNYGYTF
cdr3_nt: TGTGCCAGCAGCGCCGGTCCCGGGACACGGAACTATGGCTACACCTTC

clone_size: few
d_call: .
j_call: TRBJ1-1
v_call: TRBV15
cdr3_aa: CATSPGHRDTEAFF
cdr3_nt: TGTGCCACCAGCCCGGGACATAGGGACACTGAAGCTTTCTTT

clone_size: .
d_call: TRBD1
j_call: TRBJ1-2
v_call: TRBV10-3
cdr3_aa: CAISDRGESGYTF
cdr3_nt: TGTGCCATCAGTGACAGGGGGGAATCTGGCTACACCTTC

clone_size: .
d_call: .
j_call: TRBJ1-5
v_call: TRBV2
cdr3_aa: CASSEHEYSNQPQHF
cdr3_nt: TGTGCCAGCAGTGAGCACGAGTATAGCAATCAGCCCCAGCATTTT

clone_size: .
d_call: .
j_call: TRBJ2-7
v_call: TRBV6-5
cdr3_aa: CASSERWEQYF
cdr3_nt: TGTGCCAGCAGTGAGCGGTGGGAGCAGTACTTC

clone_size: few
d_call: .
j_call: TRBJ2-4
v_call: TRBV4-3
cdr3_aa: CASTQDAGVNIQYF
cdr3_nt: TGCGCCAGCACCCAAGACGCCGGGGTAAACATTCAGTACTTC

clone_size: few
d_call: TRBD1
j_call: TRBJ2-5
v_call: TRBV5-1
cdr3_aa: CASSQTGEAETQYF
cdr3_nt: TGCGCCAGCAGCCAGACAGGGGAGGCGGAGACCCAGTACTTC

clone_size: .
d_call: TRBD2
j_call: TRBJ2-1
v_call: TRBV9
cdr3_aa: CASSVGTSGSGANEQFF
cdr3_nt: TGTGCCAGCAGCGTAGGGACTAGCGGGAGCGGGGCCAATGAGCAGTTCTTC

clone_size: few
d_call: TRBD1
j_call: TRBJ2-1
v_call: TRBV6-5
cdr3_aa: CASSSGTGNNEQFF
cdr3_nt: TGTGCCAGCAGTTCCGGGACAGGCAACAATGAGCAGTTCTTC

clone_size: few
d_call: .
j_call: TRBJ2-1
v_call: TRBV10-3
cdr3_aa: CAISPNSNEQFF
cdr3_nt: TGTGCCATCAGTCCTAACTCGAATGAGCAGTTCTTC

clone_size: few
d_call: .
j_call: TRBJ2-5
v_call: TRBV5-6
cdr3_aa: CASSVGRGETQYF
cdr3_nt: TGTGCCAGCAGCGTGGGACGTGGGGAGACCCAGTACTTC

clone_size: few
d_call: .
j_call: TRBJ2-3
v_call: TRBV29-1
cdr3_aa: CSVSSVSRTSTDTQYF
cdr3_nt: TGCAGCGTCTCATCAGTTAGCCGAACGAGCACAGATACGCAGTATTTT

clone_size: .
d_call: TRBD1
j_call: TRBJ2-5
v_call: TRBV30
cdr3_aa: CASISGTGGISVWETQYF
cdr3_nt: TGTGCCTCCATTTCCGGGACAGGGGGAATATCGGTTTGGGAGACCCAGTACTTC

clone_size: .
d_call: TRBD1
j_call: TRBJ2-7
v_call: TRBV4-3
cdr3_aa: CASSQTGQGSYEQYF
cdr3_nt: TGCGCCAGCAGCCAAACGGGACAGGGGTCCTACGAGCAGTACTTC

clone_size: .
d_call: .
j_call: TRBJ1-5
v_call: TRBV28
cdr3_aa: CASISGGLGRQPQHF
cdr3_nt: TGTGCCAGCATCTCAGGAGGCCTTGGAAGGCAGCCCCAGCATTTT

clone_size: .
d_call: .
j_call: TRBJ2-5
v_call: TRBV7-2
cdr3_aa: CASSTRVSETQYF
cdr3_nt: TGTGCCAGCAGCACCAGGGTTTCGGAGACCCAGTACTTC

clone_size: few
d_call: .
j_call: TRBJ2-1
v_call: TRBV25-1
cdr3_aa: CASSVPGTVGEQFF
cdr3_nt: TGTGCCAGCAGTGTACCAGGGACGGTCGGTGAGCAGTTCTTC

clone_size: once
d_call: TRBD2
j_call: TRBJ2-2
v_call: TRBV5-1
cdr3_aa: CASRYTSGGNTGELFF
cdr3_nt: TGCGCCAGCAGATACACTAGCGGGGGAAACACCGGGGAGCTGTTTTTT

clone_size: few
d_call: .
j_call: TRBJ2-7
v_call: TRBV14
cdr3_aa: CASSQGTVASQYF
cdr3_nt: TGTGCCAGCAGCCAAGGGACAGTGGCATCGCAGTACTTC

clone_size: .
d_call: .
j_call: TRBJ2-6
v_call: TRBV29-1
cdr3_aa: CSVGMGTVLTF
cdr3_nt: TGCAGCGTTGGTATGGGAACGGTCCTGACTTTC

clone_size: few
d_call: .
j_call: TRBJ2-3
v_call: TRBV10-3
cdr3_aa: CAISESVRDADTQYF
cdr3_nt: TGTGCCATCAGTGAGTCAGTCAGGGATGCAGATACGCAGTATTTT

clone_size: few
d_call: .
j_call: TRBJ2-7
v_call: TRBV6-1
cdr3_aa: CASSVTGGAYEQYF
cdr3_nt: TGTGCCAGCAGTGTAACAGGTGGAGCCTACGAGCAGTACTTC